The 9 T cell receptor beta chains reported below all come from one sample, sequenced in a study of blood T cell repertoires in COVID-19. Using immunoSEQ multiplex PCR, the repertoire was profiled, and TCRdb retains in-frame clones only, with some absent. The top ten clones hold over 0.3% of a sample with about 44,000 clones, just over 90% of them seen once. The sequenced sample was peripheral blood. The source is a middle-aged man with COVID-19, enrolled during active disease.

DNA of the CDR3: TGTGCCAGCAGCTTAGACCGCCTTGACAGCGAGCAGTTCTTC. It specifies CASSLDRLDSEQFF. This chain connects TRBV7-2 to TRBJ2-1; TRBD1 might be the D (5 bases). Looked up from germline, CDR1 is SGHTA and CDR2 is FQGNSA. Trimming took off 1 base at V and 10 bases at J, with 14 bases between the two ends. The CDR3 is 14 amino acids.

A single count supports this clone. This chain links TRBV28 with TRBJ2-5, with TRBD2 identical over 8 bases. V dropped 6 bases and J dropped 0; count of bases not matched to a gene: 9. The germline gives CDR1 MDHEN, CDR2 SYDVKM. The CDR3 totals 16 residues. CDR3 protein: CASSRAGELDQETQYF. The CDR3 DNA sequence: TGTGCCAGCAGCCGAGCGGGAGAATTGGACCAAGAGACCCAGTACTTC.

The chain has TRBV4-1 and TRBJ2-3; TRBD2 matches 7 bases. The trim removed 3 bases at V and 4 bases at J, leaving 4 bases unmatched. The CDR3 has 14 residues. Germline assignment: CDR1 MGHRA and CDR2 YSYEKL. The CDR3 protein is CASSQYGGADTQYF. CDR3 DNA: TGCGCCAGCAGCCAGTATGGGGGGGCAGATACGCAGTATTTT.

The J gene is TRBJ1-2, the V gene TRBV2, with TRBD1 as a possible D gene (6 bases). Trimming removed 7 bases at V and 8 bases at J, with 17 bases between. The CDR3 covers 13 residues. Germline values: CDR1 SNHLY, CDR2 FYNNEI. As DNA, the CDR3 is TGTGCCAGCAAGGAATCCCGGGACACCGGCTACACCTTC. As protein: CASKESRDTGYTF.

The genes are TRBV12-3 or TRBV12-4 and TRBJ2-1; D is uncertain. The CDR3 spans 11 residues. V lost 2 bases and J 8 bases, leaving 4 bases between the germline ends. The DNA of the CDR3 is TGTGCCAGCAGTTTATGGCATGAGCAGTTCTTC. It yields the protein CASSLWHEQFF.

The chain combines TRBV7-6 with TRBJ2-5; no definite D call. The V end lost 0 bases, the J end lost 5 bases, and 13 bases lay between the germline ends. The CDR3 spans 15 residues. Germline loops: CDR1 SGHVS, CDR2 FNYEAQ. The CDR3 region has the DNA TGTGCCAGCAGCTTAGCGTACGGGTCCCATGAGACCCAGTACTTC. This gives the protein CASSLAYGSHETQYF.

The chain links TRBV18 to TRBJ1-2, with D possibly being TRBD1 (6 bases). This CDR3 is 14 amino acids long. The ends were cut back, 3 bases at V and 9 bases at J, with 17 bases in the middle. The V gene's germline CDR1 is KGHSH and CDR2 LQKENI. The CDR3 DNA follows: TGTGCCAGCTCACCTCTCGTACAGGGTGGAAGCTACACCTTC. Translation gives CASSPLVQGGSYTF.

This clone was picked up one time. The chain has TRBV2 and TRBJ2-7; 11 nucleotides line up with TRBD1. CDR1 is SNHLY and CDR2 is FYNNEI in the germline V gene. After removal of 6 bases from V and 3 bases from J, the junction contained 4 bases not matched to a gene. The CDR3 sequence is 14 residues long. CDR3 sequence: CASREGQGVYEQYF. For the CDR3, the DNA is TGTGCCAGCAGAGAGGGACAGGGGGTCTACGAGCAGTACTTC.

The genes are TRBV6-5 and TRBJ2-1; D possibly corresponds to TRBD2 (6 bases). Trimming shortened V by 0 bases and J by 16 bases, and 16 bases separated the two germline ends. Germline CDR1 is MNHEY and CDR2 is SVGAGI. The CDR3 sequence is 13 residues long. For the CDR3, the DNA is TGTGCCAGCAGTTACTCGAGGGGAGGCCCCGCCTTCTTC. Protein: CASSYSRGGPAFF.